This T cell receptor (beta chain) was recorded in a study of memory CD4+ T cells and cytomegalovirus serostatus. This CDR3 has 14 amino acids. V was pared by 3 bases and J by 1 base, with 9 bases between. From germline, CDR1 is SGHAT and CDR2 FQNNGV. The sort gate was single viable CD3+CD4+CD8-CD45RO+ cells for memory CD4+ T cells. Sequenced by immunoSEQ multiplex PCR; TCRdb stores in-frame clones only, minus some. Among 50,000 to 65,000 clones listed, 77% were seen once. To note about this clone: The same CDR3 arises from other DNA sequences in this sample as well.

The sequence was collected from an adult in good health and CMV-seronegative. This chain uses TRBV11-2 with TRBJ1-1; D may be TRBD1 (5 bases). The material sequenced was memory CD4+ T cells from blood. The CDR3 DNA reads TGTGCCAGCAGCTTGGTCGGGGGGAACACTGAAGCTTTCTTT. Encoded protein: CASSLVGGNTEAFF. Full variable domain (remainder filled in from reference TRBV11-2 and TRBJ1-1): EAGVAQSPRYKIIEKRQSVAFWCNPISGHATLYWYQQILGQGPKLLIQFQNNGVVDDSQLPKDRFSAERLKGVDSTLKIQPAKLEDSAVYLCASSLVGGNTEAFFGQGTRLTVV.